The 22 T cell receptor beta chains below come from one sample, sequenced in a study of cytomegalovirus exposure and HLA in healthy donors (dated by TCRdb to about 2017). Library method: the immunoSEQ multiplex PCR assay. For the multiplex PCR, a mixture combining 60 forward primers for TCR Vbeta segments and 13 reverse primers for TCR Jbeta segments was used. Sourced from immuneACCESS, this table was stored by TCRdb with only in-frame sequences that have V and J called. A share of the clones is absent; for the studies checked, an unresolved V gene accounts for under half, and the remainder has no known explanation. Present in this sample are 150,000 to 200,000 clones, 80% of which were seen just once. About 1.3% of the sample is held by the ten biggest clonotypes. The material sequenced was PBMCs. The origin of the receptors is a girl between 5 and 17 years old in good health and CMV-seropositive.

The genes are TRBV4-3 and TRBJ2-7; D is uncertain. Germline CDR1 reads LGHNA; CDR2 reads YSLEER. V lost 0 bases and J lost 2, with 5 bases in between. This CDR3 contains 13 residues. CDR3 residues: CASSQDQAYEQYF. In DNA, the CDR3 is TGCGCCAGCAGCCAAGATCAGGCCTACGAGCAGTACTTC.

This clone occurred a few times. The genes are TRBV7-9 and TRBJ2-1; weak D call: TRBD2 (6 bases). From germline, CDR1 is SEHNR and CDR2 FQNEAQ (reference sequence). The CDR3 has 17 amino acids. Trimming stripped 6 bases from V and 2 bases from J, with 20 bases between. CDR3 region: CASRTGAGPPAYNEQFF. The CDR3 nucleotides are TGTGCCAGCAGGACCGGGGCGGGACCACCGGCCTACAATGAGCAGTTCTTC.

V gene TRBV6-5 combines with J gene TRBJ1-1, with 8 bases aligning to TRBD1. V shed 4 bases and J 5 bases; nucleotides not matched to a gene: 3. The CDR3 spans 13 residues. Germline V CDR1 and CDR2: MNHEY, SVGAGI. In DNA form, the CDR3 reads TGTGCCAGCAGTTTGCAGGGGGCGACTGAAGCTTTCTTT. Residues: CASSLQGATEAFF.

The chain links TRBV25-1 to TRBJ2-1, with D possibly matching TRBD1 (6 bases). The CDR3 is 13 amino acids. Looked up from germline, CDR1 is MGHDK and CDR2 is SYGVNS. Trimming removed 1 base at V and 12 bases at J, with 13 bases between. CDR3 sequence: CASSELHDRLQFF. CDR3 nucleotide sequence: TGTGCCAGCAGTGAATTGCATGACAGGCTGCAGTTCTTC.

The chain joins TRBV7-2 to TRBJ2-5; possible D gene TRBD2, 6 bases. The CDR3 sequence is 14 residues long. Germline-derived CDR1 and CDR2 are SGHTA and FQGNSA. The V end was cut by 3 bases, the J end by 1 base, with 9 bases between. CDR3 DNA sequence: TGTGCCAGCAGCTTTAGCGGAATCCAAGAGACCCAGTACTTC. Translated: CASSFSGIQETQYF.

The genes are TRBV19 and TRBJ2-3; possible D gene TRBD1, 5 bases. The CDR3 is made up of 13 amino acids. Trimming took 10 bases from V and 3 from J, leaving 14 bases between them. Germline-derived CDR1 and CDR2 are LNHDA and SQIVND (reference sequence). DNA for the CDR3: TGTGCCATCTCGCCTGCAGGGACAGATACGCAGTATTTT. This sequence encodes CAISPAGTDTQYF.

V usage is TRBV10-3 and J usage is TRBJ1-1; TRBD1 matches at 7 bases. CDR3 size: 13 residues. CDR1 is ENHRY and CDR2 is SYGVKD in the germline V gene. Trimming took 4 bases from V and 7 from J; bases not matched to a gene: 6. CDR3 DNA: TGTGCCATCAGTGGGGACAGACCCGTTGAAGCTTTCTTT. Protein product: CAISGDRPVEAFF.

The gene calls are TRBV5-1 and TRBJ1-4; the D gene is possibly TRBD1 (5 bases). This CDR3 comprises 15 residues. V lost 2 bases and J 3 bases, leaving 11 bases between the germline ends. The germline CDR1 and CDR2 sequences are SGHRS and YFSETQ. CDR3 in amino acids: CASSLKGVPNEKLFF. The DNA of the CDR3 is TGCGCCAGCAGCTTAAAAGGGGTTCCTAATGAAAAACTGTTTTTT.

The V and J genes are TRBV5-1 and TRBJ2-3, with D possibly matching TRBD2 (5 bases). Germline V CDR1 and CDR2: SGHRS, YFSETQ. The CDR3 runs 14 residues. V was pared by 7 bases and J by 2 bases, with 14 bases between. The CDR3 is CASGPGSNTDTQYF. As DNA, the CDR3 is TGCGCCAGCGGGCCGGGGTCTAACACAGATACGCAGTATTTT.

V and J are TRBV29-1 and TRBJ1-2; no clear D. Germline CDR1 and CDR2: SQVTM and ANQGSEA. There are 12 residues in the CDR3. Deletions cut 3 bases from V and 7 bases from J, with 12 bases between. The CDR3 nucleotides read TGCAGCGTTGACAGAGGTAATGTTGGCTACACCTTC. Protein: CSVDRGNVGYTF.

The chain uses TRBV19 and TRBJ2-7, with 7 bases matching TRBD2. The germline CDR1 and CDR2 sequences are LNHDA and SQIVND (reference sequence). V lost 5 bases and J lost 0; bases outside the gene matches: 1. This CDR3 has 13 amino acids. CDR3 region: CASSWDYSYEQYF. CDR3 bases: TGTGCCAGTAGTTGGGACTACTCCTACGAGCAGTACTTC. Full variable domain (rest looked up from reference TRBV19 and TRBJ2-7): DGGITQSPKYLFRKEGQNVTLSCEQNLNHDAMYWYRQDPGQGLRLIYYSQIVNDFQKGDIAEGYSVSREKKESFPLTVTSAQKNPTAFYLCASSWDYSYEQYFGPGTRLTVT.

The chain employs TRBV4-1 and TRBJ2-1; D is unclear. V lost 2 bases, J lost 8 bases, and 4 bases lay in between. Germline lookup yields CDR1 MGHRA and CDR2 YSYEKL. The CDR3 length is 11 residues. In nucleotides, the CDR3 is TGCGCCAGCAGCCAAAGCTATGAGCAGTTCTTC. It codes for CASSQSYEQFF.

The chain couples TRBV9 to TRBJ2-1; 7 positions agree with TRBD2. V lost 0 bases to trimming and J lost 5 bases; unmatched junction nucleotides: 8. The germline gives CDR1 SGDLS, CDR2 YYNGEE. The CDR3 totals 16 residues. CDR3 sequence reads: CASSVGSGRIDNEQFF. In DNA form, the CDR3 reads TGTGCCAGCAGCGTAGGTTCCGGGAGGATCGACAATGAGCAGTTCTTC.

V is TRBV19 and J is TRBJ1-4; 12 bases line up with TRBD1. Trimming removed 1 base from V and 5 bases from J; junction bases left unmatched: 8. Looked up from germline, CDR1 is LNHDA and CDR2 is SQIVND (reference sequence). The CDR3 runs to 18 residues. CDR3 in amino acids: CASSIGAGTGGVNEKLFF. The CDR3 nucleotides read TGTGCCAGTAGTATAGGTGCCGGGACAGGGGGCGTCAATGAAAAACTGTTTTTT.

V is TRBV28 and J is TRBJ1-1; 7 nucleotides agree with TRBD1. This CDR3 contains 14 residues. Trimming removed 10 bases from V and 0 bases from J; junction bases left unmatched: 8. Germline V gene data show CDR1 as MDHEN and CDR2 as SYDVKM. The CDR3 here is CATTGVGMNTEAFF. The CDR3 DNA is TGTGCCACCACAGGGGTGGGGATGAACACTGAAGCTTTCTTT.

The rearrangement joins TRBV19 to TRBJ2-5; 10 bases map to TRBD2. The CDR3 has 16 residues. The V and J ends lost 4 bases and 4 bases, in that order; junction bases with no gene match: 9. The germline V gene has CDR1 LNHDA and CDR2 SQIVND (reference sequence). CDR3 region: CASSTPSSGSLETQYF. CDR3 DNA sequence: TGTGCCAGTAGTACCCCATCTAGCGGGAGCTTAGAGACCCAGTACTTC.

This clone appeared once. The V and J genes are TRBV2 and TRBJ1-1; weak D call: TRBD1 (6 bases). V was shortened by 7 bases and J by 0 bases, with 12 bases between the two germline ends. The CDR3 spans 14 residues. Germline-derived CDR1 and CDR2 are SNHLY and FYNNEI. CDR3 bases: TGTGCCAGCATGAAAACAGGGCTGAACACTGAAGCTTTCTTT. Protein product: CASMKTGLNTEAFF.

The chain combines TRBV10-3 with TRBJ1-2; D possibly corresponds to TRBD1 (5 bases). The CDR3 sequence is 14 residues long. Trimming took 10 bases from V and 4 from J, leaving 19 bases between them. Germline CDR1 ENHRY, CDR2 SYGVKD. The CDR3 protein is CATTTRASGYGYTF. The CDR3 DNA reads TGTGCCACCACGACCAGGGCGAGTGGCTATGGCTACACCTTC.

Notes on this clone: Sequence at one end of the junction differs from germline and may be a read error. V is TRBV5-1 and J is TRBJ1-1, with a tentative D call TRBD1 (6 bases). Germline V gene data show CDR1 as SGHRS and CDR2 as YFSETQ. CDR3 size: 13 residues. The CDR3 region has the DNA TGCGCCAGCAGCTTGGAAGAGGGGGTTGAACCTTTCTTT. Translated, it gives CASSLEEGVEPFF. Together with reference TRBV5-1 and TRBJ1-1, the CDR3 gives the full variable domain: KAGVTQTPRYLIKTRGQQVTLSCSPISGHRSVSWYQQTPGQGLQFLFEYFSETQRNKGNFPGRFSGRQFSNSRSEMNVSTLELGDSALYLCASSLEEGVEPFFGQGTRLTVV.

This chain links TRBV30 with TRBJ2-5; 13 bases map to TRBD2. The J segment lost 2 bases and the V segment lost 3 bases, leaving 9 bases of the junction unmatched. Germline V lookup: CDR1 GTSNPN, CDR2 SVGIG (reference sequence). The CDR3 runs to 17 residues. The CDR3: CAWSNFGLAGEQETQYF. CDR3 nucleotide sequence: TGTGCCTGGAGCAACTTTGGACTAGCGGGAGAACAAGAGACCCAGTACTTC.

The V gene is TRBV5-1, the J gene TRBJ2-7, with TRBD1 matching 8 bases. The CDR3 loop spans 15 amino acids. CDR1 and CDR2 (germline): SGHRS, YFSETQ. V shed 3 bases and J 7 bases; nucleotides not matched to a gene: 12. The CDR3 coding sequence is TGCGCCAGCAGCTCCGGACAGGGCCCTCCTGGGGAGCAGTACTTC. Amino acid sequence: CASSSGQGPPGEQYF.

This rearrangement joins TRBV7-9 to TRBJ1-2; 7 bases align to TRBD1. CDR3 length: 15 amino acids. V trimming: 4 bases; J trimming: 0 bases; junction bases outside the gene matches: 5. Per the germline V gene, CDR1 is SEHNR and CDR2 is FQNEAQ (reference sequence). This CDR3 reads CASSSIQGSNYGYTF. The CDR3 DNA reads as TGTGCCAGCAGCTCGATACAGGGGTCTAACTATGGCTACACCTTC.